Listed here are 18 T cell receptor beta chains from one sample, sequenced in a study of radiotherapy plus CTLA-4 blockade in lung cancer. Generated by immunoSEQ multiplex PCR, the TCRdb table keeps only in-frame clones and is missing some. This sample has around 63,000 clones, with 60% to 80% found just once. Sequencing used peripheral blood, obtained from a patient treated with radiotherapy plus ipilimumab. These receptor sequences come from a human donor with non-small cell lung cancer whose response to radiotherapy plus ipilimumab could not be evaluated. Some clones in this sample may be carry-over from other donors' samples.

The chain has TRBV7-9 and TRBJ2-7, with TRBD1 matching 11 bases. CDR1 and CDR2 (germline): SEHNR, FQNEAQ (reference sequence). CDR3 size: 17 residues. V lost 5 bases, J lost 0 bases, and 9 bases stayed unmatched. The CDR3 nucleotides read TGTGCCAGCAGCCCCTTGGACGGGACAGGGGGCTCCTACGAGCAGTACTTC. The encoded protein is CASSPLDGTGGSYEQYF.

CDR3 in DNA: TGTGCCAGCAGCTTAACGGGGACAGGGGTGAACACTGAAGCTTTCTTT. This encodes CASSLTGTGVNTEAFF. The chain carries TRBV7-3 and TRBJ1-1; TRBD1 matches 10 bases. Germline CDR1 and CDR2: SGHTA and FQGTGA. The trim removed 0 bases at V and 0 bases at J, leaving 1 base unmatched. The CDR3 covers 16 residues.

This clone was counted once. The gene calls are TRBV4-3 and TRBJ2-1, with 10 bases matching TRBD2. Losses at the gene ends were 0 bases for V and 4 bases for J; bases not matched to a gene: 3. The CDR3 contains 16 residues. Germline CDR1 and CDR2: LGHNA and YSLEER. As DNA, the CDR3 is TGCGCCAGCAGCCAAGAAACAGCGGGGGGGTACAATGAGCAGTTCTTC. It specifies CASSQETAGGYNEQFF.

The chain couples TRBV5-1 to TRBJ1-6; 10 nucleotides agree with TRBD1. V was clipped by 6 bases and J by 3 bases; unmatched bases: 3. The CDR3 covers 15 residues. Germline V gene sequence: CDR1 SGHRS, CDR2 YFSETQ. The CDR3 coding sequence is TGCGCCAGCACCAGGACAGGGGGCTATAATTCACCCCTCCACTTT. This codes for CASTRTGGYNSPLHF.

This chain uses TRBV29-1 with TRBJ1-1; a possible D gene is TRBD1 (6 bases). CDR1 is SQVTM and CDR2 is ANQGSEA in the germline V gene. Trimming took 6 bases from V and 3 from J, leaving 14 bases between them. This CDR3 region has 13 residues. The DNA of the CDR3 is TGCAGCGTCCAAGGGGGTTTGTACACTGAAGCTTTCTTT. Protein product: CSVQGGLYTEAFF.

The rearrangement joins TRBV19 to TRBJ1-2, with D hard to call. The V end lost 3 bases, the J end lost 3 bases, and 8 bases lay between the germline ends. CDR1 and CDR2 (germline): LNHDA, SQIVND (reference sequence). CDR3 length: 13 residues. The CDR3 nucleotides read TGTGCCAGTAGTATCTCCCCCGACTATGGCTACACCTTC. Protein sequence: CASSISPDYGYTF. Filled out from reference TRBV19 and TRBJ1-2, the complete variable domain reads DGGITQSPKYLFRKEGQNVTLSCEQNLNHDAMYWYRQDPGQGLRLIYYSQIVNDFQKGDIAEGYSVSREKKESFPLTVTSAQKNPTAFYLCASSISPDYGYTFGSGTRLTVV.

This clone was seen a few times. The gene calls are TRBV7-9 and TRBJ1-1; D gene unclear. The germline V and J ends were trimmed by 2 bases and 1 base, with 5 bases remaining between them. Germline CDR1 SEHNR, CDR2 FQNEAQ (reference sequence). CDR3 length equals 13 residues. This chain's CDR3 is CASSLSGNTEAFF. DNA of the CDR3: TGTGCCAGCAGCTTATCCGGGAACACTGAAGCTTTCTTT.

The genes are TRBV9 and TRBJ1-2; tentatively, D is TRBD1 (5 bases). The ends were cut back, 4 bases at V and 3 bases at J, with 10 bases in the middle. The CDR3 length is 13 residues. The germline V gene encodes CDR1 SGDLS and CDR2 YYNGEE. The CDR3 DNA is TGTGCCAGCAGCCCCCGGGGGGACTATGGCTACACCTTC. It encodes CASSPRGDYGYTF.

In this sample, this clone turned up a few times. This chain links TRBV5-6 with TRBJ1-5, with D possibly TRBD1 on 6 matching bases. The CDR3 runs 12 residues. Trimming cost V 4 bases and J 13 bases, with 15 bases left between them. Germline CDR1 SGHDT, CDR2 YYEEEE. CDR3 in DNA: TGTGCCAGCAGCCTCTCACAGGGTGAGCAGCATTTT. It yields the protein CASSLSQGEQHF. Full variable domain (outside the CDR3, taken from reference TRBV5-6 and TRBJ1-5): DAGVTQSPTHLIKTRGQQVTLRCSPKSGHDTVSWYQQALGQGPQFIFQYYEEEERQRGNFPDRFSGHQFPNYSSELNVNALLLGDSALYLCASSLSQGEQHFGDGTRLSIL.

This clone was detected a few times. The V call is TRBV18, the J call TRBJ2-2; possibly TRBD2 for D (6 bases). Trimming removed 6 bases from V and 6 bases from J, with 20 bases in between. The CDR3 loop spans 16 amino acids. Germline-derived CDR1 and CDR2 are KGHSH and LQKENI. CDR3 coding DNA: TGTGCCAGCTCGACTGGTCGGGGGAGTCAGGCCGGGGAGCTGTTTTTT. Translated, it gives CASSTGRGSQAGELFF.

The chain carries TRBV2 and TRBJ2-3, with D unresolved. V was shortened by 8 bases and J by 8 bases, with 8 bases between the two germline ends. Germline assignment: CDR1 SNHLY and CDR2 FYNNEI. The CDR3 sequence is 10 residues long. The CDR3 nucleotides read TGTGCCAGCGAATTCGGTACGCAGTATTTT. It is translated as CASEFGTQYF.

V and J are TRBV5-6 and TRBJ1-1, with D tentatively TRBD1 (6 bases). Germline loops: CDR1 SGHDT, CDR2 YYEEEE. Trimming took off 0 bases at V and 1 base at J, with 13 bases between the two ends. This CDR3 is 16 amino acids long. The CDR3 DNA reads TGTGCCAGCAGCTTGGGGGTCCCAGGGGCGAACACTGAAGCTTTCTTT. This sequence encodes CASSLGVPGANTEAFF.

The CDR3 loop is CASSPPGTGGIGDYGYTF. CDR3 nucleotides: TGTGCCAGCTCACCACCGGGGACAGGGGGCATCGGGGACTATGGCTACACCTTC. The V gene is TRBV18, the J gene TRBJ1-2; 12 nucleotides match TRBD1. The CDR3 consists of 18 residues. CDR1 and CDR2 from the germline V gene are KGHSH and LQKENI. The J segment lost 3 bases and the V segment lost 0 bases, leaving 8 bases of the junction unmatched.

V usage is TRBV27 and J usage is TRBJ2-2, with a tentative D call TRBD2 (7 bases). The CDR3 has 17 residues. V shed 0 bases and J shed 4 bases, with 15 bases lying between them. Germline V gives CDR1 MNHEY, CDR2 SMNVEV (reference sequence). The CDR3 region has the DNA TGTGCCAGCAGTTTATCCCGCGGGGGCCGGGGCACCGGGGAGCTGTTTTTT. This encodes CASSLSRGGRGTGELFF.

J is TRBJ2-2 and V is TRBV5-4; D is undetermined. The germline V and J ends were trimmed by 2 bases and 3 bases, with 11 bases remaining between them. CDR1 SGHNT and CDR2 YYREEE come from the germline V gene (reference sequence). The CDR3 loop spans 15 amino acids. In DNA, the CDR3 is TGTGCCAGCAGCTTCTCCGGAGAGGACACCGGGGAGCTGTTTTTT. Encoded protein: CASSFSGEDTGELFF.

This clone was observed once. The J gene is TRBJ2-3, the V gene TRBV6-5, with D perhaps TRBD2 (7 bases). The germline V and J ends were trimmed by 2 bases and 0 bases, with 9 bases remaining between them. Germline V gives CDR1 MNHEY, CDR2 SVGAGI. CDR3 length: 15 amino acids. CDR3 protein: CASSYGGASTDTQYF. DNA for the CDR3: TGTGCCAGCAGTTACGGGGGGGCTAGCACAGATACGCAGTATTTT.

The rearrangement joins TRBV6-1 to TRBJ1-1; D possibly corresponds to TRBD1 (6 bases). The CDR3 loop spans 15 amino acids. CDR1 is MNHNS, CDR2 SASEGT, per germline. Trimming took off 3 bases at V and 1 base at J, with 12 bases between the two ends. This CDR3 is CASSDPRGSNTEAFF. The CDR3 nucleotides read TGTGCCAGCAGTGACCCCAGGGGCTCGAACACTGAAGCTTTCTTT.

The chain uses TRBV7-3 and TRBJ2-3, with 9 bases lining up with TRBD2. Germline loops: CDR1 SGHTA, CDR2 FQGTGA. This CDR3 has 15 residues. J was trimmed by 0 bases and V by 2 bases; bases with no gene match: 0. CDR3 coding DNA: TGTGCCAGCAGCTTAGCGGGGGGGAGCACAGATACGCAGTATTTT. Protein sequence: CASSLAGGSTDTQYF.